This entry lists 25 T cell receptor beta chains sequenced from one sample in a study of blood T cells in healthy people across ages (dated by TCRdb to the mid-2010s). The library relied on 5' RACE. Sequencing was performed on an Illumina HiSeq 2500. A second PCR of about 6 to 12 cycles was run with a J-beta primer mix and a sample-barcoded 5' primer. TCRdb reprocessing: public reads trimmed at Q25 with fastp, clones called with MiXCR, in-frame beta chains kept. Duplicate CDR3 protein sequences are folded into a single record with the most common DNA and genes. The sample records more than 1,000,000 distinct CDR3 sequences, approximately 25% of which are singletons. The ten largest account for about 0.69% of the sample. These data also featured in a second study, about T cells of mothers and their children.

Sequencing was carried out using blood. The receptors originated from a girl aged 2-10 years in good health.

CDR3 DNA: TGTGCCAGCAGTTCCATGACAGGGTGGGATGGGCAGTACTTC. It specifies CASSSMTGWDGQYF. This chain joins TRBV27 and TRBJ2-1; 7 nucleotides agree with TRBD1. The better agreement between TRBJ2-7 and the DNA end casts doubt on the J call. Germline V gene data show CDR1 as MNHEY and CDR2 as SMNVEV (reference sequence). The CDR3 sequence is 14 residues long.

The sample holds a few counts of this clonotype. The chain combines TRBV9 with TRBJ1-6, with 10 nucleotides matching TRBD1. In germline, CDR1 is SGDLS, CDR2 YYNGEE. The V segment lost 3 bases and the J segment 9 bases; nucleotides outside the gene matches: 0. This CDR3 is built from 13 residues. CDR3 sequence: CASSGQGASPLHF. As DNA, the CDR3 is TGTGCCAGCAGCGGACAGGGGGCTTCACCCCTCCACTTT.

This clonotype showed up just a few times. CDR3 DNA: TGTGCCATCAGTGAGGAGAGCTCCTACGAGCAGTACTTC. Its protein is CAISEESSYEQYF. This chain connects TRBV10-3 to TRBJ2-7; D unresolved. Trimming stripped 2 bases from V and 0 bases from J, with 5 bases between. Germline loops: CDR1 ENHRY, CDR2 SYGVKD. The CDR3 is 13 residues long.

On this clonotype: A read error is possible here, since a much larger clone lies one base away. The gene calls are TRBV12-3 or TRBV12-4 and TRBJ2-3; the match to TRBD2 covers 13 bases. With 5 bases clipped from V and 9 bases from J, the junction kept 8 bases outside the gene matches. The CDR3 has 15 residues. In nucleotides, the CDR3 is TGTGCCAGCAGTCAAACTAGCGGGGGGGTCGGCACGCAGTATTTT. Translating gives CASSQTSGGVGTQYF.

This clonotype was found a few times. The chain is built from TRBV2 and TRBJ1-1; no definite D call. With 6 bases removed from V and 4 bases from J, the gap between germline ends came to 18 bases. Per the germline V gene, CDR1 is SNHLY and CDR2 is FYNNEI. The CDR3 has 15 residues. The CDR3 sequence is CASRGQHSSGTEAFF. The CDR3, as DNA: TGTGCCAGCAGGGGCCAACACTCCTCGGGCACTGAAGCTTTCTTT.

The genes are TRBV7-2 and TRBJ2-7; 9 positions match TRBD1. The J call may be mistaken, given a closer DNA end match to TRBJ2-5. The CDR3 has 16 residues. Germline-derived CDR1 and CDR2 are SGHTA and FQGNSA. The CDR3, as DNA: TGTGCCAGCAGCTTAACCGGGACAGGGTTTCGAGAGACCCAGTACTTC. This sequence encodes CASSLTGTGFRETQYF.

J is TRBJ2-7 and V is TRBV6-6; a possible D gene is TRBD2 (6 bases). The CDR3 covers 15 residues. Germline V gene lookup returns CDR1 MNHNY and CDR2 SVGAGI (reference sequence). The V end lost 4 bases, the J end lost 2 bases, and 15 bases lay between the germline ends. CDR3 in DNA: TGTGCCAGCAGTTGGGGGGTAGGGCTCGCCTACGAGCAGTACTTC. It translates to CASSWGVGLAYEQYF.

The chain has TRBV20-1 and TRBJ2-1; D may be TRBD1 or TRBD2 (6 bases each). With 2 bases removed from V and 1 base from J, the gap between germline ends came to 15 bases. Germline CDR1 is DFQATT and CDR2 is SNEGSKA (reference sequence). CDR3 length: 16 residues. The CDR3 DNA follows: TGCAGTGCTAGATACGGAGGGGGAGCATCCTACAATGAGCAGTTCTTC. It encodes CSARYGGGASYNEQFF.

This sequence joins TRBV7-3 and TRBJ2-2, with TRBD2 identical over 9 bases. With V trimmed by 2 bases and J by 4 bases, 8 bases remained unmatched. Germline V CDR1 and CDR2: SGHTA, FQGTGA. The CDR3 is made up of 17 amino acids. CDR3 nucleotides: TGTGCCAGCAGCTTACATCCGGGTAGCGGGAGCACCGGGGAGCTGTTTTTT. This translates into CASSLHPGSGSTGELFF.

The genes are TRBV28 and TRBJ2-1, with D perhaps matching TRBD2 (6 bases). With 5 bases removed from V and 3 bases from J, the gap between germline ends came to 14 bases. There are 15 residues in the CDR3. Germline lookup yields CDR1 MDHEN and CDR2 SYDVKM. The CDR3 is CASSGPSEGYNEQFF. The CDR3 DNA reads TGTGCCAGCAGTGGGCCTAGCGAGGGCTACAATGAGCAGTTCTTC. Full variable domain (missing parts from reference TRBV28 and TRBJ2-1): DVKVTQSSRYLVKRTGEKVFLECVQDMDHENMFWYRQDPGLGLRLIYFSYDVKMKEKGDIPEGYSVSREKKERFSLILESASTNQTSMYLCASSGPSEGYNEQFFGPGTRLTVL.

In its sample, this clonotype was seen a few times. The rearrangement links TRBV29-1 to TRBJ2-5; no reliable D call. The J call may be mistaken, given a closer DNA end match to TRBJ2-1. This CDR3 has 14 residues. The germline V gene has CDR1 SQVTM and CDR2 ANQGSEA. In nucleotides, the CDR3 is TGCAGCGTTGAGACCAGCGACAATGACAATGAGCAGTTCTTC. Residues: CSVETSDNDNEQFF.

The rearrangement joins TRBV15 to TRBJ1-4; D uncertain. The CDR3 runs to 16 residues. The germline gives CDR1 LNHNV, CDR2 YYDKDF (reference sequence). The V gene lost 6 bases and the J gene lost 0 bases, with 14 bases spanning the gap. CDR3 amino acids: CATRVMDGATNEKLFF. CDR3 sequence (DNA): TGTGCCACCAGAGTCATGGACGGTGCAACTAATGAAAAACTGTTTTTT.

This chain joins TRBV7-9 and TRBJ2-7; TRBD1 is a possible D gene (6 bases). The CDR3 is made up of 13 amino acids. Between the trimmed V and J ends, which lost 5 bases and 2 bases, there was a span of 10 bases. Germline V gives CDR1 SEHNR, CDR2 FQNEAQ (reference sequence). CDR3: CASSTGTPYEQYF. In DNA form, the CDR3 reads TGTGCCAGCAGCACCGGGACACCCTACGAGCAGTACTTC.

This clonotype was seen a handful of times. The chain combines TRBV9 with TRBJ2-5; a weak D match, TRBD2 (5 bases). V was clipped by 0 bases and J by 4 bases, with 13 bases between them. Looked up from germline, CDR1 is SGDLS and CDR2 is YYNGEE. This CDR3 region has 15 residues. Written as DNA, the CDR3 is TGTGCCAGCAGCGTAGTGCCCGGGGTCGGAGAGACCCAGTACTTC. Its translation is CASSVVPGVGETQYF.

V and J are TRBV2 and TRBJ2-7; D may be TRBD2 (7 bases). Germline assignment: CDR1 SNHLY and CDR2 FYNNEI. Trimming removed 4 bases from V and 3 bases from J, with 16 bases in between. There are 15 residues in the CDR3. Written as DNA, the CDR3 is TGTGCCAGCAGTGGGCCAGGGGAGGGAAACTACGAGCAGTACTTC. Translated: CASSGPGEGNYEQYF.

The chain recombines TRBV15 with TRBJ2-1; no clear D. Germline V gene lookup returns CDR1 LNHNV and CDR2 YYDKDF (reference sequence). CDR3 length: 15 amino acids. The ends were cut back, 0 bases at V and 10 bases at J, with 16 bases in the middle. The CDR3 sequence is CATSRDGPRSGEQFF. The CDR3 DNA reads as TGTGCCACCAGCAGAGATGGGCCCAGGTCAGGAGAGCAGTTCTTC.

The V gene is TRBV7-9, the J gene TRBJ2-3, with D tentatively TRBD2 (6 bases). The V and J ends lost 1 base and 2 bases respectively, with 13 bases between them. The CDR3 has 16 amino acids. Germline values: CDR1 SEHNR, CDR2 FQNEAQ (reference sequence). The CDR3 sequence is CASSLGLGTNTDTQYF. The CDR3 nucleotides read TGTGCCAGCAGCTTAGGACTAGGAACCAACACAGATACGCAGTATTTT.

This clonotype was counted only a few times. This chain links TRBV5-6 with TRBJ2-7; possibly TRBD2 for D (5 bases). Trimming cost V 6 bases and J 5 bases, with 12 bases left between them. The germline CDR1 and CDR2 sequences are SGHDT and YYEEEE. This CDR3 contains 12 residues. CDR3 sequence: CASNIRRNEQYF. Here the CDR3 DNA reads TGTGCCAGCAACATACGGAGGAACGAGCAGTACTTC. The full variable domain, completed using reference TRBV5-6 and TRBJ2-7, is DAGVTQSPTHLIKTRGQQVTLRCSPKSGHDTVSWYQQALGQGPQFIFQYYEEEERQRGNFPDRFSGHQFPNYSSELNVNALLLGDSALYLCASNIRRNEQYFGPGTRLTVT.

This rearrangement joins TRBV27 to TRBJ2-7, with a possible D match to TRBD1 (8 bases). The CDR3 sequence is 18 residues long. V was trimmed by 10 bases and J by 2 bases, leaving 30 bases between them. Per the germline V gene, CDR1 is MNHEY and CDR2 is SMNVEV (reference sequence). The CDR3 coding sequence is TGTGCCACTCGAATACAGGGGGGATTGGAGCGGGGCCCCTACGAGCAGTACTTC. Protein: CATRIQGGLERGPYEQYF.

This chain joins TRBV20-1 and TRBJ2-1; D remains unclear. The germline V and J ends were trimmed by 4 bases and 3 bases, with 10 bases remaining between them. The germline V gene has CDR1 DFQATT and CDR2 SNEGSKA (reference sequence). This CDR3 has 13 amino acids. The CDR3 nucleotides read TGCAGTGCTAATTCTAGGAACTACAATGAGCAGTTCTTC. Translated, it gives CSANSRNYNEQFF.

The CDR3 DNA sequence: TGTGCCAGCAGTGAGAACAGGGAAGAGACCCAGTACTTC. Translated: CASSENREETQYF. V gene TRBV2 combines with J gene TRBJ2-1, with D perhaps TRBD1 (6 bases). The last part of the DNA fits TRBJ2-5 better; the J call may be wrong. CDR3 length equals 13 residues. CDR1 SNHLY and CDR2 FYNNEI come from the germline V gene.

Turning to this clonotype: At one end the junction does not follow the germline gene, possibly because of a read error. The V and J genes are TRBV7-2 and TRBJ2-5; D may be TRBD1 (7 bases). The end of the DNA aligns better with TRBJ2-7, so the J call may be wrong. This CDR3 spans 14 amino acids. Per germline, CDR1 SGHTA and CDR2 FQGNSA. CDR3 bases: TGTGCCTGCAGCCCGGGCGGGACAGCATACGAGCAGTACTTC. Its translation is CACSPGGTAYEQYF.

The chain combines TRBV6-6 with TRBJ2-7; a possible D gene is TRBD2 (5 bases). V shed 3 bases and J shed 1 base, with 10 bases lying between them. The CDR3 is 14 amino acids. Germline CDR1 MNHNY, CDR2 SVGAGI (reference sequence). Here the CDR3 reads CASSYGVASYEQYF. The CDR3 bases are TGTGCCAGCAGTTATGGGGTAGCGTCCTACGAGCAGTACTTC.

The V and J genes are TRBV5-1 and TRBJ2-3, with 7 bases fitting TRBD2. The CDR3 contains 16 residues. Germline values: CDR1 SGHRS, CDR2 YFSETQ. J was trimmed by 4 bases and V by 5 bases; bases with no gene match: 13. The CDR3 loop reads CASRRPAGYGSDTQYF. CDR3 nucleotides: TGCGCCAGCAGGAGACCAGCGGGATACGGTTCAGATACGCAGTATTTT.

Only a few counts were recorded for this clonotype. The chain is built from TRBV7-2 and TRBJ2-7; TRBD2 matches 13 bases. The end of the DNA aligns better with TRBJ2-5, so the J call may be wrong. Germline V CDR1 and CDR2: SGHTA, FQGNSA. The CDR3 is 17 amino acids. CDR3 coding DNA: TGTGCCAGCAGCTTGGGTGGGACTAGCGGGATTCGGGGGACCCAGTACTTC. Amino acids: CASSLGGTSGIRGTQYF.